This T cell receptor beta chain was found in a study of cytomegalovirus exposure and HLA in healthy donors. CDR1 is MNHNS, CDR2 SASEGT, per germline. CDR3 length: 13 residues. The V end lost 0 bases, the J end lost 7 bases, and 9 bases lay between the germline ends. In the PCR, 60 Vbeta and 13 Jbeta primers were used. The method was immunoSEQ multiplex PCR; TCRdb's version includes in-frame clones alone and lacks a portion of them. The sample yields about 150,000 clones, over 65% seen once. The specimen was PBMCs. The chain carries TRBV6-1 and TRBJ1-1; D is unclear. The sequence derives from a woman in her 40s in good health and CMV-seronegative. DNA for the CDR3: TGTGCCAGCAGTGAAGCGCGGCACTTTGAAGCTTTCTTT. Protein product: CASSEARHFEAFF.